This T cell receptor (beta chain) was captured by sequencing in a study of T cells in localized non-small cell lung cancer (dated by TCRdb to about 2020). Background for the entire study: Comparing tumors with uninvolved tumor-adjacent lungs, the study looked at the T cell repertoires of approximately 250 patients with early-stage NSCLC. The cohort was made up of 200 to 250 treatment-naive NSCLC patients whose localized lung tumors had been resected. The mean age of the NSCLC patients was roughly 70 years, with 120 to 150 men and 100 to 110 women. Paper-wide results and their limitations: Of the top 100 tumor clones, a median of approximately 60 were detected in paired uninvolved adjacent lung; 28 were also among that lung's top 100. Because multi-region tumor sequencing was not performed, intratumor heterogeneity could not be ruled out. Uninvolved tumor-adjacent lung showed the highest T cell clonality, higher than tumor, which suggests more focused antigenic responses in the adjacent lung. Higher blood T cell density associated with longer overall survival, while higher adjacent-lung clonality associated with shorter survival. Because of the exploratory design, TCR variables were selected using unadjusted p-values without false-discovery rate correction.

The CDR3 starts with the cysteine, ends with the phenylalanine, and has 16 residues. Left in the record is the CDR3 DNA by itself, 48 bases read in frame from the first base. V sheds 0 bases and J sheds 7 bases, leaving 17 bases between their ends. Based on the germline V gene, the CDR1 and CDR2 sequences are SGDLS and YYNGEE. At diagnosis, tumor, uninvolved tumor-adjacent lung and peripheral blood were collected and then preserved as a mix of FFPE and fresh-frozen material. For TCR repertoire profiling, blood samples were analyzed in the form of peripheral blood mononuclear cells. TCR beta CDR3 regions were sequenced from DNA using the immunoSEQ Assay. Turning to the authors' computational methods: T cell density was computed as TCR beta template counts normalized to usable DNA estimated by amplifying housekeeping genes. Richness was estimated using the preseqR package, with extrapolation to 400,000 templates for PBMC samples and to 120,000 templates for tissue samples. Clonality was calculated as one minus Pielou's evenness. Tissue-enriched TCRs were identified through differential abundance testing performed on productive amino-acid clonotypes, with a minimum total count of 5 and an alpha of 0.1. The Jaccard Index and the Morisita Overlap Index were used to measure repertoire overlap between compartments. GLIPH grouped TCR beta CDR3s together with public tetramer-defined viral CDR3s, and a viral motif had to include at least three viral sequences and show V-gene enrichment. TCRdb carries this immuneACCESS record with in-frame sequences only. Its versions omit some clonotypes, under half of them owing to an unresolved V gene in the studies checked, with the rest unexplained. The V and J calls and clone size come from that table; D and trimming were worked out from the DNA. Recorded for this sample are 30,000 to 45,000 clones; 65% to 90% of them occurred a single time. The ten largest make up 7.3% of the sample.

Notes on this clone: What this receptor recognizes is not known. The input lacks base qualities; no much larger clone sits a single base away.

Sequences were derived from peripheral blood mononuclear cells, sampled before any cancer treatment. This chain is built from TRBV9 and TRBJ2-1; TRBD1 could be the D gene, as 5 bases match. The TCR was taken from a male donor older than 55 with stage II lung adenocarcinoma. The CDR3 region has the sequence CASSVDDSFAGNEQFF. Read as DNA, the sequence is TGTGCCAGCAGCGTAGACGACAGTTTTGCCGGGAATGAGCAGTTCTTC.